This TCR beta chain emerged from a study of shared clonotypes between healthy human individuals. For the study at large: Contributing individuals were a couple of females and a few males aged 18 to 49. Study outcomes and limitations: The study found lower generation probabilities in non-shared clonotypes than in those shared by all four donors. Estimated clonotype richness was generally higher in naive than memory subsets. At large depth, rarefaction still showed sorted-subset sequencing to be incomplete.

Germline CDR1 and CDR2: SEHNR and FQNEAQ (reference sequence). Trimming removed 1 base at V and 4 bases at J, with 8 bases between. The CDR3 is 14 residues long. With regard to this clone: Its antigen is not identified. Distinct nucleotide sequences in the sample also encode this CDR3.

Libraries were prepared by immunoSEQ multiplex PCR; TCRdb keeps only in-frame clonotypes and omits some of them. The sample shows about 2.3 million clones, around 90% of them seen only once. The specimen was naive CD4+ T cells from PBMCs. Subset defined: CD45RA+ positively selected. This sequence joins TRBV7-9 and TRBJ2-1; D unresolved. This sequence was found in a man aged 18 to 30 in good health. Some clones in this sample may be carry-over from other donors' samples. DNA for the CDR3: TGTGCCAGCAGCTTAGGAAGGGATTACAATGAGCAGTTCTTC. It specifies CASSLGRDYNEQFF. Full variable domain (missing parts from reference TRBV7-9 and TRBJ2-1): DTGVSQNPRHKITKRGQNVTFRCDPISEHNRLYWYRQTLGQGPEFLTYFQNEAQLEKSRLLSDRFSAERPKGSFSTLEIQRTEQGDSAMYLCASSLGRDYNEQFFGPGTRLTVL.